The 13 T cell receptor beta chains reported below all come from one sample, sequenced in a study of blood T cell repertoires in COVID-19. The assay was immunoSEQ multiplex PCR, and TCRdb's table has in-frame clones only and misses some. This sample carries some 150,000 clones, around 84% of them seen once, and the ten largest clones take roughly 9.8%. The sequenced sample was peripheral blood. These receptors originate from a woman in her forties or fifties with acute or convalescent COVID-19.

This rearrangement joins TRBV25-1 to TRBJ2-7; TRBD1 matches 10 bases. J was trimmed by 5 bases and V by 3 bases; bases with no gene match: 10. The CDR3 runs to 16 residues. CDR1 is MGHDK and CDR2 is SYGVNS in the germline V gene. The CDR3 nucleotides read TGTGCCAGCAGTGATCTAGACAGGGGGCTATCAGACGAGCAGTACTTC. It translates to CASSDLDRGLSDEQYF.

The chain uses TRBV9 and TRBJ2-4, with D possibly being TRBD1 (6 bases). From germline, CDR1 is SGDLS and CDR2 YYNGEE. This CDR3 region has 15 residues. Trimming cost V 0 bases and J 6 bases, with 13 bases left between them. CDR3 in amino acids: CASSVGGGSGNIQYF. For the CDR3, the DNA is TGTGCCAGCAGCGTAGGAGGGGGTTCGGGAAACATTCAGTACTTC.

V and J are TRBV5-1 and TRBJ2-1; 9 bases fit TRBD2. V lost 0 bases to trimming and J lost 2 bases; unmatched junction nucleotides: 3. The CDR3 totals 16 residues. Germline-derived CDR1 and CDR2 are SGHRS and YFSETQ. The DNA for the CDR3 is TGCGCCAGCAGCTTGGCCGGCGGGGGGGCCTACAATGAGCAGTTCTTC. It encodes CASSLAGGGAYNEQFF.

This chain uses TRBV28 with TRBJ2-7, with TRBD1 identical over 7 bases. The CDR3 length is 14 residues. Germline CDR1 MDHEN, CDR2 SYDVKM. V gave up 5 bases and J gave up 1 base; unmatched junction bases: 5. The CDR3 coding sequence is TGTGCCAGCAGTACCCAGGGGGAGTCCTACGAGCAGTACTTC. Amino acids: CASSTQGESYEQYF. Combining the CDR3 with reference TRBV28 and TRBJ2-7 gives the whole variable domain DVKVTQSSRYLVKRTGEKVFLECVQDMDHENMFWYRQDPGLGLRLIYFSYDVKMKEKGDIPEGYSVSREKKERFSLILESASTNQTSMYLCASSTQGESYEQYFGPGTRLTVT.

The gene calls are TRBV2 and TRBJ1-5, with TRBD1 matching 8 bases. This CDR3 comprises 15 residues. Germline-derived CDR1 and CDR2 are SNHLY and FYNNEI. J was trimmed by 4 bases and V by 5 bases; bases with no gene match: 7. The CDR3 loop reads CASSSDRGPNQPQHF. CDR3 in DNA: TGTGCCAGCAGTAGCGACAGGGGCCCTAATCAGCCCCAGCATTTT.

This clone has a single count. The chain carries TRBV2 and TRBJ1-1; the D gene is possibly TRBD1 (5 bases). Between the trimmed V and J ends, which lost 5 bases and 1 base, there was a span of 11 bases. CDR3 length: 14 amino acids. Germline CDR1 and CDR2: SNHLY and FYNNEI. Written as DNA, the CDR3 is TGTGCCAGCAGTAGACAGTTTGGGAACACTGAAGCTTTCTTT. Amino acids: CASSRQFGNTEAFF.

The chain joins TRBV12-3 or TRBV12-4 to TRBJ2-2, with D uncertain. The CDR3 runs to 12 residues. V lost 6 bases and J 6 bases, leaving 8 bases between the germline ends. This chain's CDR3 is CASRPRAGELFF. Written as DNA, the CDR3 is TGTGCCAGCAGGCCACGGGCCGGGGAGCTGTTTTTT.

The rearrangement uses TRBV4-2 and TRBJ2-2; no clear D gene. Germline CDR1 reads LGHNA; CDR2 reads YNFKEQ. V lost 0 bases and J 6 bases, leaving 8 bases between the germline ends. The CDR3 contains 14 residues. The CDR3 DNA sequence: TGTGCCAGCAGCCAAGACAGGTGGGCCGGGGAGCTGTTTTTT. Protein sequence: CASSQDRWAGELFF.

The V call is TRBV7-8, the J call TRBJ2-3, with D unresolved. This CDR3 has 13 residues. Trimming shortened V by 5 bases and J by 4 bases, and 10 bases separated the two germline ends. Germline loops: CDR1 SGHVS, CDR2 FQNEAQ. The CDR3 is CASSRNRADTQYF. CDR3 nucleotides: TGTGCCAGCAGCCGAAATCGGGCAGATACGCAGTATTTT.

The chain is built from TRBV6-5 and TRBJ1-5; D may be TRBD1 (5 bases). Germline V gene data show CDR1 as MNHEY and CDR2 as SVGAGI. The CDR3 spans 14 residues. The V and J ends lost 6 bases and 10 bases respectively, with 19 bases between them. In DNA, the CDR3 is TGTGCCAGCAGCAGCACTGGGGGGATAGTTCCCCAGCATTTT. Translation gives CASSSTGGIVPQHF.

This clone was observed a few times. The chain couples TRBV28 to TRBJ2-2; 8 bases align to TRBD2. V trimming: 3 bases; J trimming: 5 bases; junction bases outside the gene matches: 17. Per germline, CDR1 MDHEN and CDR2 SYDVKM. The CDR3 is made up of 19 amino acids. CDR3 sequence reads: CASSFLPKTGTRRTGELFF. Written as DNA, the CDR3 is TGTGCCAGCAGTTTCCTTCCCAAAACCGGGACTAGAAGGACCGGGGAGCTGTTTTTT.

This clone was seen a few times. The chain uses TRBV3-1 (or the pseudogene TRBV3-2) and TRBJ1-2, with D possibly matching TRBD1 (5 bases). Deletions cut 4 bases from V and 5 bases from J, with 20 bases between. The CDR3 loop spans 16 amino acids. Germline V lookup: CDR1 LGHDT, CDR2 YNNKEL (reference sequence). CDR3 bases: TGTGCCAGCAGCCCCCTCGGCGCAAGGGGAAGGTATGGCTACACCTTC. It codes for CASSPLGARGRYGYTF.

This clone was counted a single time. The CDR3 DNA reads TGTGCCAGCAGCGTAGGGAGACAGGGTCGTATCGGGGAGCTGTTTTTT. It yields the protein CASSVGRQGRIGELFF. The gene calls are TRBV9 and TRBJ2-2; 7 bases fit TRBD1. The germline gives CDR1 SGDLS, CDR2 YYNGEE. Unmatched junction bases numbered 9, after V lost 0 bases and J lost 7 bases. This CDR3 spans 16 amino acids.